Listed here is a single TCR beta chain. This clonotype was picked up many times. It lacks a known antigen. The sample holds no much larger clone one base away, and base qualities are not on file. The data stem from a study of T cells in Graves' hyperthyroidism and ophthalmopathy (dated by TCRdb to about 2019). The study in broad terms: Peripheral blood samples were taken at initial diagnosis, before any treatment was given. Prospective prediction of ophthalmopathy was tested in an independent validation cohort of 18 hyperthyroidism patients and around 16 patients who later progressed to ophthalmopathy. After blood sampling, hyperthyroidism patients were treated with methimazole at a starting dose of 30 mg daily, and ophthalmopathy patients were treated with high-dose intravenous methylprednisolone. The study also compared thyroid tissue and blood T-cell repertoires from a handful of Graves' hyperthyroidism patients. The paper describes TCR Vbeta CDR3 sequencing of around 140 peripheral blood samples, made up of roughly 40 ophthalmopathy patients, roughly 75 hyperthyroidism patients and 17 progressor patients. For training and testing, the 100 or so patients in the discovery cohort were randomly divided in a 7:3 ratio. A discovery cohort of roughly 100 patients, approximately 44 with Graves' ophthalmopathy and roughly 59 with stable Graves' hyperthyroidism, was used to find distinguishing TCR V-J signatures. Broader findings and caveats from the paper: During validation, the model predicted progression to ophthalmopathy a median of around six months ahead of onset, with around 70% sensitivity and roughly 75% specificity. A 13 V-J signature model separated ophthalmopathy from stable hyperthyroidism, with just over 85% sensitivity and 81.08% specificity in cross-validation and 80%/75% in testing. Most expanded thyroid clonotypes (frequency above 0.001) were also detected in blood, suggesting blood repertoires may reflect thyroid immune responses. No statistical method was used to fix the sample size in advance, and group allocation was not hidden from the investigators.

There are 14 amino acids in the CDR3, from cysteine to phenylalanine inclusive. The CDR3 DNA has 42 bases and is translated from base 1. Deletion took 4 bases off V and 0 bases off J, with a span of 8 bases between the germline ends. Looking up the germline V gene (reference sequence) yields CDR1 LGHDT and CDR2 YNNKEL. The TCR beta CDR3 regions were amplified from the RNA transcripts. The TCR CDR3 was subjected to a first round of RT-PCR using the HTBI primer set and the Qiagen OneStep RT-PCR kit. A second multiplex PCR round built the libraries, followed by size selection and purification. The libraries were sequenced on an Illumina HiSeq2000 using paired-end 100 bp reads. The source study handled its data this way. SOAPnuke was used to process the raw data, with reads discarded if the reads contained adapters or uncalled bases, had a mean Phred below 15, or lacked an exact constant-primer or identifier match. COPE v1.2.5 was used to merge high-quality paired reads, and clonotypes were defined as unique nucleotide sequences. MiTCR v1.1 was used to align the clonotypes against IMGT TRBV, TRBD and TRBJ reference segments. The analysis included only V-J combinations with a frequency above 0.0001, which together covered 99% to 99.2% of the repertoires. A TCS score was defined as the ratio of F50 (clonal expansion) to E x V (chaos), with BLOSUM62-based TCRdist applied between CDR3 peptides within each V-J. Welch's t-statistics and random forest reduced 500 to 550 V-J features to roughly 13, which were used in a naive Bayes classifier (R e1071). TCRdb cleaned the public reads at Q25 with fastp, built clones with MiXCR and kept in-frame beta chains. Every entry covers one CDR3 protein and lists the most common genes and DNA from its rows. The V and J calls follow TCRdb's processing rather than the paper's. A total of roughly 200,000 distinct CDR3 sequences appear in this sample, less than 20% of them only once. The ten most abundant clones make up approximately 56% of the sample.

Stable Graves' hyperthyroidism was defined as no progression to ophthalmopathy during 18 months of follow-up. Hyperthyroidism patients were aged 18 to 65 years and newly diagnosed, with disease duration of less than 2 months. The study excluded patients with uncontrolled infections, other autoimmune diseases, pregnancy or lactation. Diagnoses were based on clinical symptoms, serum thyroxine and TRAb, thyroid ultrasound and orbital computed tomography. Ficoll-Paque density gradient centrifugation was used to isolate PBMCs from around 10 ml of fresh peripheral blood. Trizol reagent was used to extract total RNA, and RNA quality was then checked on an Agilent 2100 Bioanalyzer.

The material sequenced was blood. This sequence was found in a woman in her forties or fifties with Graves' hyperthyroidism. The V and J genes are TRBV3-1 and TRBJ2-3, with an unclear D gene assignment. The CDR3: CASSLKTSTDTQYF. The sequenced DNA is TGTGCCAGCAGCCTAAAAACTAGCACAGATACGCAGTATTTT.